Listed below are T cell receptor beta chains from one sample, sequenced in a study of shared clonotypes between healthy human individuals. Method: immunoSEQ multiplex PCR; TCRdb's copy keeps in-frame clones and lacks some. The sample has about 2.5 million clones; 85% to 95% are singletons. Source material: naive CD4+ T cells from PBMCs. Source of these receptors: a man younger than 35 in good health. Some clones in this sample may be carry-over from other donors' samples. The conserved cysteine and the conserved F or W are not part of the CDR3 here. Each record gives: J gene, V gene, CDR3 length, CDR3 protein.

>TRBJ1-2|TRBV21-1|10
ASRTFNYGYT
>TRBJ2-2|TRBV28|14
ASSLSGGRRTGELF
>TRBJ1-2|TRBV7-9|12
ASSLDGANYGYT
>TRBJ2-1|TRBV9|13
ASSVGAGQWNEQF
>TRBJ2-7|TRBV5-4|14
ASSLDLVTSSYEQY
>TRBJ2-1|TRBV5-1|14
ASSRLTGDINNEQF
>TRBJ2-3|TRBV5-4|13
ASSLRGRRVDTQY
>TRBJ2-3|TRBV6-1|12
ASLSGSLTDTQY
>TRBJ2-7|TRBV6-5|11
ASTPPQSYEQY
>TRBJ1-3|TRBV25-1|12
ASSDPSSGNTIY
>TRBJ2-7|TRBV28|11
ASSGDRVGEQY
>TRBJ1-4|TRBV6-6|14
ASSYHTGLPPEKLF
>TRBJ2-3|TRBV5-1|12
ASYRDTYTDTQY
>TRBJ2-7|TRBV18|13
ASSPLAGGVNEQY
>TRBJ2-7|TRBV6-4|14
ASSPPGLAVIHEQY
>TRBJ2-5|TRBV28|11
ASSLIFGETQY
>TRBJ1-1|TRBV19|12
ASTTPGGNTEAF
>TRBJ2-1|TRBV4-2|11
ASSHGLNNEQF
>TRBJ2-7|TRBV28|12
ASTPVGDSYEQY
>TRBJ2-2|TRBV28|13
ASSLSVARTGELF
>TRBJ2-1|TRBV6-6|13
ASTSRDGPAREQF
>TRBJ1-2|TRBV19|12
ASSIGGHDYGYT
>TRBJ1-2|TRBV18|12
ASSPTDTDYGYT
>TRBJ2-7|TRBV28|12
ASTAAGAQYEQY
>TRBJ2-1|TRBV9|14
ASSTTPGPEIGEQF
>TRBJ1-1|TRBV6-5|9
ASSHKGEAF